The T cell receptor beta chain under discussion was sequenced for a study of blood T cell repertoires in COVID-19. Turning to the study itself: From the United States, Italy and Spain came samples of acute and convalescent COVID-19. Sources were T cells, B-cell-depleted T cells, or PBMCs; the material itself was cDNA or gDNA.

Per the study methods: Researchers report that nucleated cell counts were estimated from reference gene primer amplification. TCRdb keeps only in-frame clones here, not all; method: immunoSEQ multiplex PCR. V and J calls and clone size are those listed in that table; D and trimming were worked out from the DNA. The sample holds 150,000 to 200,000 clones; roughly 84% are singletons and the top ten take roughly a tenth. The sample was peripheral blood. The sequence derives from a man between 65 and 85 years old with active or convalescent COVID-19.

CDR3 in amino acids: CASSTRTGEGYGYTF. For the CDR3, the DNA is TGTGCCAGCAGCACGCGGACCGGGGAAGGCTATGGCTACACCTTC. This chain connects TRBV7-9 to TRBJ1-2; D remains unclear. Germline V gene data show CDR1 as SEHNR and CDR2 as FQNEAQ (reference sequence). V was cut by 5 bases and J by 4 bases, with 17 bases left in between. CDR3 length: 15 amino acids. The whole variable domain, remainder taken from reference TRBV7-9 and TRBJ1-2, is DTGVSQNPRHKITKRGQNVTFRCDPISEHNRLYWYRQTLGQGPEFLTYFQNEAQLEKSRLLSDRFSAERPKGSFSTLEIQRTEQGDSAMYLCASSTRTGEGYGYTFGSGTRLTVV.